This T cell receptor beta chain appears in the sequencing data of a study of shared clonotypes between healthy human individuals. Regarding the study as a whole: The researchers took only blood, and tissue repertoires probably look different.

The V gene lost 2 bases and the J gene lost 0 bases, with 13 bases spanning the gap. Germline lookup yields CDR1 SQVTM and CDR2 ANQGSEA. The CDR3 covers 15 residues. Details on this clone: What it binds is not known.

Subsets obtained from CD4+ cells comprised CD45RA+ naive and CD45RA-negative memory cells. Replicate PCRs run on sorted subsets employed around 200 ng DNA, tens of thousands of T cell genomes. Per the original methods: ImmunoSEQ junction-only sequences lacked quality scores, so their filtering differed. Profiling relied on immunoSEQ multiplex PCR, and the TCRdb table lists in-frame clones only, not all of them. V and J calls plus clone size are reproduced from that table; the DNA served to infer D and trimming. Of about 2.4 million clones in the sample, more than 80% were seen once. The chain is built from TRBV29-1 and TRBJ2-5; D is ambiguous. Sequencing was carried out using naive CD4+ T cells sorted from blood. Specified subset: CD45RA+ positively selected. This receptor was identified in a man aged 18 to 29 in good health. The CDR3 here is CSVESWQAYQETQYF. The DNA for the CDR3 is TGCAGCGTTGAATCGTGGCAGGCCTACCAAGAGACCCAGTACTTC.